This TCR beta chain was recorded in a study of CD8 T cells in ankylosing spondylitis. This clonotype has ten or more counts. Its antigen is not known. Study-wide results and caveats: Certain motif variants had earlier been reported in reactive arthritis synovial fluid and blood. Ankylosing spondylitis blood seemed to carry a telltale TCR beta motif made of several highly homologous variants.

Looked up from germline, CDR1 is DFQATT and CDR2 is SNEGSKA (reference sequence). The CDR3 loop spans 13 amino acids. V lost 2 bases to trimming and J lost 6 bases; unmatched junction nucleotides: 3. One entry per CDR3 protein, called by TCRdb with MiXCR from the 5' RACE reads. The table has more than 500,000 distinct CDR3 sequences, approximately 5% seen once; the top ten hold under 4.5%. The specimen sequenced was blood, either unsorted or a sorted T cell fraction (not recorded which). V is TRBV20-1 and J is TRBJ2-2, with 7 nucleotides matching TRBD2. The receptor comes from a male donor with ankylosing spondylitis. CDR3 sequence reads: CSARQTSSGELFF. The DNA for the CDR3 is TGCAGTGCTAGACAGACTAGCTCCGGGGAGCTGTTTTTT.